The clone carrying this T cell receptor beta chain has just one count. These data belong to a study of blood T cell repertoires in COVID-19. For the study at large: Samples representing acute and convalescent COVID-19 were sourced from the United States, Italy and Spain. Sources were T cells, B-cell-depleted T cells, or PBMCs; the material itself was cDNA or gDNA.

Trimming removed 5 bases at V and 3 bases at J, with 11 bases between. The CDR3 loop spans 14 amino acids. Germline-derived CDR1 and CDR2 are SEHNR and FQNEAQ (reference sequence). Original data processing: Amplification with reference gene primers provided the estimates of nucleated cell counts. Assay used: immunoSEQ multiplex PCR; TCRdb lists only in-frame clones, some missing. D and trimming come from the DNA, and the V and J calls and clone size come from that table. The sample has 200,000 to 250,000 clones; approximately 86% are singletons. Material for sequencing was peripheral blood. The chain carries TRBV7-9 and TRBJ1-5, with a tentative D call TRBD1 (5 bases). This clonotype originated in a woman between 70 and 85 years old with active or convalescent COVID-19. The CDR3 DNA sequence: TGTGCCAGCAGCCGGGAGGGGCCCAATCAGCCCCAGCATTTT. Amino acids: CASSREGPNQPQHF.